This passage covers 25 T cell receptor beta chains from one sample sequenced in a study of blood T cell repertoires in COVID-19. Generated by immunoSEQ multiplex PCR, the TCRdb table keeps only in-frame clones and is missing some. This table has 300,000 to 400,000 clones, approximately 89% appearing once. The sequencing sample was made of peripheral blood. The receptors shown here come from a woman between 25 and 40 years old with COVID-19, enrolled during active disease.

This clone was counted once. The rearrangement joins TRBV7-9 to TRBJ1-2; D ambiguous. Germline loops: CDR1 SEHNR, CDR2 FQNEAQ (reference sequence). The CDR3 is 16 residues long. The V end was cut by 1 base, the J end by 3 bases, with 15 bases between. The CDR3 loop is CASSLVGEREDYGYTF. CDR3 DNA: TGTGCCAGCAGCTTAGTAGGTGAGAGGGAAGACTATGGCTACACCTTC.

V usage is TRBV30 and J usage is TRBJ1-2, with 9 bases fitting TRBD1. The V and J ends lost 2 bases and 6 bases, in that order; junction bases with no gene match: 4. The CDR3 consists of 13 residues. Germline loops: CDR1 GTSNPN, CDR2 SVGIG (reference sequence). In DNA form, the CDR3 reads TGTGCCTGGAGTAAACAGGGGGCGGATGGCTACACCTTC. Protein sequence: CAWSKQGADGYTF.

This clone was detected only once. V gene TRBV19 combines with J gene TRBJ2-7; TRBD2 is a possible D gene (5 bases). From germline, CDR1 is LNHDA and CDR2 SQIVND (reference sequence). Deletions cut 5 bases from V and 0 bases from J, with 20 bases between. CDR3 length: 17 amino acids. DNA of the CDR3: TGTGCCAGTAGTCTTACCCCTAGGACTTATGACTCCTACGAGCAGTACGTC. Its protein is CASSLTPRTYDSYEQYV.

The rearrangement links TRBV6-1 to TRBJ1-3; 10 positions agree with TRBD1. The length of the CDR3 is 17 residues. Trimming removed 4 bases from V and 5 bases from J; junction bases left unmatched: 11. Germline-derived CDR1 and CDR2 are MNHNS and SASEGT. The CDR3 region has the DNA TGTGCCAGCAGTGCGCGATATGACAGGGGGCGAAGAAACACCATATATTTT. Translating it yields CASSARYDRGRRNTIYF.

This CDR3 is CASSQGAPNEKLFF. CDR3 DNA: TGTGCCAGCAGCCAAGGGGCGCCTAATGAAAAACTGTTTTTT. This sequence joins TRBV4-2 and TRBJ1-4, with unresolved D. The CDR3 is 14 residues long. Germline lookup yields CDR1 LGHNA and CDR2 YNFKEQ. V lost 1 base to trimming and J lost 3 bases, with 6 bases between them.

In DNA, the CDR3 is TGCGCCAGCAGCCCCAGCGGGGCCTCTGAAGCTTTCTTT. Residues: CASSPSGASEAFF. The rearrangement uses TRBV5-1 and TRBJ1-1; maybe TRBD1 (5 bases). V dropped 4 bases and J dropped 6 bases, with 13 bases sitting between them. This CDR3 is built from 13 residues. Germline V lookup: CDR1 SGHRS, CDR2 YFSETQ.

The chain combines TRBV12-3 or TRBV12-4 with TRBJ1-5; D not resolved. The CDR3 has 13 residues. Trimming removed 0 bases from V and 14 bases from J, with 14 bases in between. Here the CDR3 reads CASSLAGREYKHF. In DNA, the CDR3 is TGTGCCAGCAGTTTAGCTGGTCGGGAATATAAGCATTTT.

J is TRBJ2-7 and V is TRBV30, with unresolved D. V lost 3 bases and J 5 bases, leaving 17 bases between the germline ends. Germline V gives CDR1 GTSNPN, CDR2 SVGIG (reference sequence). This CDR3 contains 14 residues. The CDR3: CAWRNRARRDEQYF. Here the CDR3 DNA reads TGTGCCTGGAGAAATAGAGCGAGACGGGACGAGCAGTACTTC.

V is TRBV18 and J is TRBJ1-2; possibly TRBD1 for D (6 bases). Trimming stripped 4 bases from V and 3 bases from J, with 9 bases between. This CDR3 is 13 amino acids long. From germline, CDR1 is KGHSH and CDR2 LQKENI. This CDR3 reads CASSQAGDYGYTF. CDR3 in DNA: TGTGCCAGCTCACAGGCAGGGGACTATGGCTACACCTTC.

The chain employs TRBV4-2 and TRBJ1-2; the D is unclear. V was pared by 0 bases and J by 4 bases, with 18 bases between. CDR3 size: 17 residues. Germline-derived CDR1 and CDR2 are LGHNA and YNFKEQ. The CDR3 here is CASSQDIGRAGSYGYTF. The CDR3 DNA reads TGTGCCAGCAGCCAAGATATCGGACGCGCGGGTTCCTATGGCTACACCTTC.

This clone was detected only once. This chain connects TRBV18 to TRBJ2-3, with 11 nucleotides matching TRBD2. The CDR3 has 16 amino acids. Per the germline V gene, CDR1 is KGHSH and CDR2 is LQKENI. The ends lost 0 bases at V and 2 bases at J; junction bases unmatched: 1. DNA of the CDR3: TGTGCCAGCTCACCACCGGGACTAGCGGACACAGATACGCAGTATTTT. It is translated as CASSPPGLADTDTQYF. Together with reference TRBV18 and TRBJ2-3, the CDR3 gives the full variable domain: NAGVMQNPRHLVRRRGQEARLRCSPMKGHSHVYWYRQLPEEGLKFMVYLQKENIIDESGMPKERFSAEFPKEGPSILRIQQVVRGDSAAYFCASSPPGLADTDTQYFGPGTRLTVL.

The V call is TRBV5-1, the J call TRBJ2-2, with TRBD2 as a possible D gene (6 bases). CDR3 size: 17 residues. V was cut by 0 bases and J by 3 bases, with 15 bases left in between. In germline, CDR1 is SGHRS, CDR2 YFSETQ. CDR3 sequence reads: CASSLAGGYPYTGELFF. The CDR3, as DNA: TGCGCCAGCAGCTTGGCCGGGGGATACCCTTACACCGGGGAGCTGTTTTTT.

This clone was seen only once. The chain links TRBV3-1 (or the pseudogene TRBV3-2) to TRBJ2-1; 9 positions match TRBD2. CDR1 LGHDT and CDR2 YNNKEL come from the germline V gene (reference sequence). With V trimmed by 5 bases and J by 6 bases, 11 bases remained unmatched. The CDR3 has 16 residues. CDR3 DNA sequence: TGTGCCAGCAGCTATAATCTAGCGGGGCTCATCAATGAGCAGTTCTTC. Translated: CASSYNLAGLINEQFF.

This clone showed up just once. The rearrangement uses TRBV6-5 and TRBJ2-1; 7 bases match TRBD1. Germline lookup yields CDR1 MNHEY and CDR2 SVGAGI. V was pared by 2 bases and J by 4 bases, with 5 bases of the junction left unmatched. There are 15 residues in the CDR3. The CDR3 DNA is TGTGCCAGCAGTTACCGGGGACAGACTTACAATGAGCAGTTCTTC. Translated: CASSYRGQTYNEQFF.

This clone was picked up a small number of times. This chain connects TRBV19 to TRBJ1-1; D gene ambiguous. CDR3 length: 13 amino acids. Trimming shortened V by 9 bases and J by 1 base, and 12 bases separated the two germline ends. Germline assignment: CDR1 LNHDA and CDR2 SQIVND (reference sequence). The CDR3 DNA follows: TGTGCCAGCCTAACTTCCGGGAACACTGAAGCTTTCTTT. This translates into CASLTSGNTEAFF.

The V call is TRBV4-1, the J call TRBJ1-2; TRBD1 might be the D (5 bases). The CDR3 extends over 14 amino acids. Germline assignment: CDR1 MGHRA and CDR2 YSYEKL. Trimming pared 1 base from V and 5 bases from J, leaving 11 bases between. The DNA of the CDR3 is TGCGCCAGCAGCCAAGGCGGGACCCCATATGGCTACACCTTC. The encoded protein is CASSQGGTPYGYTF.

The rearrangement joins TRBV5-1 to TRBJ1-4; 8 bases match TRBD1. There are 15 residues in the CDR3. The V and J ends lost 4 bases and 5 bases, in that order; junction bases with no gene match: 7. Germline CDR1 is SGHRS and CDR2 is YFSETQ. Here the CDR3 DNA reads TGCGCCAGCAGCCCGTACAGGGGGGACAATGAAAAACTGTTTTTT. It encodes CASSPYRGDNEKLFF.

J is TRBJ1-4 and V is TRBV6-5; 7 bases agree with TRBD1. Trimming took 6 bases from V and 7 from J; bases not matched to a gene: 11. Germline lookup yields CDR1 MNHEY and CDR2 SVGAGI. The CDR3 contains 15 residues. CDR3 in DNA: TGTGCCAGCAGAAACAGGGGAAGGGGAGGTGAAAAACTGTTTTTT. This encodes CASRNRGRGGEKLFF.

The chain recombines TRBV2 with TRBJ1-2, with D unresolved. This CDR3 has 14 residues. Germline CDR1 and CDR2: SNHLY and FYNNEI. The germline V and J ends were trimmed by 6 bases and 4 bases, with 15 bases remaining between them. In DNA, the CDR3 is TGTGCCAGCAGAGTCCGAGGAAATTCCTATGGCTACACCTTC. This encodes CASRVRGNSYGYTF. Full variable domain (remainder filled in from reference TRBV2 and TRBJ1-2): EPEVTQTPSHQVTQMGQEVILRCVPISNHLYFYWYRQILGQKVEFLVSFYNNEISEKSEIFDDQFSVERPDGSNFTLKIRSTKLEDSAMYFCASRVRGNSYGYTFGSGTRLTVV.

The chain combines TRBV9 with TRBJ2-3; D may be TRBD1 (6 bases). CDR3 length: 15 residues. Germline lookup yields CDR1 SGDLS and CDR2 YYNGEE. V was trimmed by 6 bases and J by 4 bases, leaving 18 bases between them. CDR3 protein: CASTLGGGTSDTQYF. The CDR3 nucleotides read TGTGCCAGCACCCTAGGGGGTGGGACGTCAGATACGCAGTATTTT.

The chain has TRBV2 and TRBJ2-3; 12 bases are a match to TRBD2. Germline V gene data show CDR1 as SNHLY and CDR2 as FYNNEI. This CDR3 spans 17 amino acids. V trimming: 6 bases; J trimming: 1 base; junction bases outside the gene matches: 8. In DNA form, the CDR3 reads TGTGCCAGCAGCGATCTAGCGGGGGGGCCGGGCACAGATACGCAGTATTTT. Translation gives CASSDLAGGPGTDTQYF.

The rearrangement uses TRBV3-1 (or the pseudogene TRBV3-2) and TRBJ1-1; D call uncertain. This CDR3 spans 14 amino acids. The germline V gene has CDR1 LGHDT and CDR2 YNNKEL (reference sequence). V dropped 0 bases and J dropped 4 bases, with 9 bases sitting between them. The CDR3 DNA sequence: TGTGCCAGCAGCCAAGATAAGAGGTTCACTGAAGCTTTCTTT. Amino acid sequence: CASSQDKRFTEAFF.

This clone has a handful of counts. The chain uses TRBV15 and TRBJ1-2; a possible D gene is TRBD1 (5 bases). Per germline, CDR1 LNHNV and CDR2 YYDKDF (reference sequence). V was cut by 2 bases and J by 5 bases, with 24 bases left in between. This CDR3 is built from 18 residues. The CDR3 DNA is TGTGCCACCAGCAGAAAATTCTCTGGGGCCATGAGTCATTATGGCTACACCTTC. Translating gives CATSRKFSGAMSHYGYTF.

On this clone itself: This sample also contains other DNA sequences that code for the same CDR3. The chain joins TRBV19 to TRBJ2-7, with TRBD1 identical over 7 bases. The CDR3 runs to 15 residues. After removal of 1 base from V and 2 bases from J, the junction contained 5 bases not matched to a gene. The germline V gene encodes CDR1 LNHDA and CDR2 SQIVND (reference sequence). The CDR3 sequence is CASSIGAGGPYEQYF. CDR3 in DNA: TGTGCCAGTAGTATAGGGGCAGGGGGTCCCTACGAGCAGTACTTC.

The chain is built from TRBV9 and TRBJ1-2; no clear D gene. Germline loops: CDR1 SGDLS, CDR2 YYNGEE. The CDR3 contains 15 residues. V was shortened by 0 bases and J by 4 bases, with 13 bases between the two germline ends. CDR3 sequence reads: CASSVAGSGTYGYTF. CDR3 DNA sequence: TGTGCCAGCAGCGTAGCGGGGTCTGGAACCTATGGCTACACCTTC.